The rows below give T cell receptor beta chains drawn from one sample of a study of blood T cell repertoires in COVID-19. Only in-frame clones appear in the TCRdb table, and some are missing; sequencing was by immunoSEQ multiplex PCR. Of 210,000 or so clones in the sample, 65% to 85% are singletons; the top ten hold roughly 2.9%. Source material: peripheral blood. These receptors all come from a middle-aged man with active or convalescent COVID-19. Each CDR3 is given with its conserved first and last residue.

J: TRBJ2-1
V: TRBV19
CDR3: CASSIFSDEQFF

J: TRBJ1-2
V: TRBV5-6
CDR3: CASRRPRGGYTF

J: TRBJ2-7
V: TRBV30
CDR3: CAWSVGSSYEQYF

J: TRBJ1-5
V: TRBV6-6
CDR3: CASSLRGLQPQHF

J: TRBJ1-4
V: TRBV24-1
CDR3: CATSDGGTSGEKLFF

J: TRBJ2-5
V: TRBV27
CDR3: CASGSHPGGTQYF

J: TRBJ2-1
V: TRBV28
CDR3: CASSPGLAGGPGQFF

J: TRBJ1-2
V: TRBV7-9
CDR3: CASSFTGGYGYTF

J: TRBJ1-1
V: TRBV2
CDR3: CASRELNTEAFF

J: TRBJ1-2
V: TRBV14
CDR3: CASSLDRVFGYTF

J: TRBJ1-6
V: TRBV5-1
CDR3: CASSLEAENSPLHF

J: TRBJ2-1
V: TRBV28
CDR3: CASRPLAGVYNEQFF

J: TRBJ1-1
V: TRBV19
CDR3: CASSMGLLNTEAFF

J: TRBJ2-3
V: TRBV28
CDR3: CASSGDTSSERTDTQYF

J: TRBJ2-7
V: TRBV6-5
CDR3: CASSGRGVIYEQYF

J: TRBJ1-1
V: TRBV5-1
CDR3: CASSIRQGIRTEAFF

J: TRBJ1-2
V: TRBV19
CDR3: CASRGQTLYGYTF

J: TRBJ2-1
V: TRBV5-6
CDR3: CASPLAGGYNEQFF

J: TRBJ1-2
V: TRBV4-3
CDR3: CASSQQTGTANYGYTF

J: TRBJ2-5
V: TRBV29-1
CDR3: CSVNAGAETQYF

J: TRBJ2-6
V: TRBV5-1
CDR3: CASRGVAGANVLTF

J: TRBJ2-7
V: TRBV30
CDR3: CAWRRPGGPPGEQYF

J: TRBJ2-7
V: TRBV7-2
CDR3: CASSLSSGSSYEQYF

J: TRBJ2-7
V: TRBV2
CDR3: CASSLDTYEQYF

J: TRBJ2-3
V: TRBV7-2
CDR3: CASSFGSSGGATDTQYF

J: TRBJ1-5
V: TRBV9
CDR3: CASSPSQHF

J: TRBJ1-2
V: TRBV27
CDR3: CASTSTGRRLGYTF

J: TRBJ1-4
V: TRBV2
CDR3: CASSEPNGNNEKLFF

J: TRBJ1-1
V: TRBV19
CDR3: CASSITGYTEAFF

J: TRBJ1-3
V: TRBV9
CDR3: CASSVNPQGSGNTIYF

J: TRBJ2-5
V: TRBV6-2/TRBV6-3
CDR3: CASSAGTSGALETQYF

J: TRBJ2-1
V: TRBV19
CDR3: CASSIPRSDEQFF

J: TRBJ1-2
V: TRBV4-1
CDR3: CASSQEPYEGGRGYTF

J: TRBJ2-7
V: TRBV30
CDR3: CAWSGFNREQYF

J: TRBJ1-1
V: TRBV5-1
CDR3: CASSETTGGTEAFF

J: TRBJ2-3
V: TRBV25-1
CDR3: CASSRSGARLLTDTQYF

J: TRBJ2-1
V: TRBV7-2
CDR3: CASSPSPGGGFF

J: TRBJ1-6
V: TRBV4-1
CDR3: CASSQALQGNSPLHF

J: TRBJ1-4
V: TRBV27
CDR3: CASSCPPRGVGEKLFF

J: TRBJ2-5
V: TRBV6-6
CDR3: CASSYRGPPTQTQYF

J: TRBJ1-2
V: TRBV15
CDR3: CATKSPGQGNGYTF

J: TRBJ1-3
V: TRBV27
CDR3: CASRPTGFGNTIYF

J: TRBJ1-1
V: TRBV20-1
CDR3: CSASRGTEAFF

J: TRBJ2-6
V: TRBV5-6
CDR3: CASSLVGARERANVLTF

J: TRBJ2-5
V: TRBV7-6
CDR3: CASSLGPLAGGKETQYF